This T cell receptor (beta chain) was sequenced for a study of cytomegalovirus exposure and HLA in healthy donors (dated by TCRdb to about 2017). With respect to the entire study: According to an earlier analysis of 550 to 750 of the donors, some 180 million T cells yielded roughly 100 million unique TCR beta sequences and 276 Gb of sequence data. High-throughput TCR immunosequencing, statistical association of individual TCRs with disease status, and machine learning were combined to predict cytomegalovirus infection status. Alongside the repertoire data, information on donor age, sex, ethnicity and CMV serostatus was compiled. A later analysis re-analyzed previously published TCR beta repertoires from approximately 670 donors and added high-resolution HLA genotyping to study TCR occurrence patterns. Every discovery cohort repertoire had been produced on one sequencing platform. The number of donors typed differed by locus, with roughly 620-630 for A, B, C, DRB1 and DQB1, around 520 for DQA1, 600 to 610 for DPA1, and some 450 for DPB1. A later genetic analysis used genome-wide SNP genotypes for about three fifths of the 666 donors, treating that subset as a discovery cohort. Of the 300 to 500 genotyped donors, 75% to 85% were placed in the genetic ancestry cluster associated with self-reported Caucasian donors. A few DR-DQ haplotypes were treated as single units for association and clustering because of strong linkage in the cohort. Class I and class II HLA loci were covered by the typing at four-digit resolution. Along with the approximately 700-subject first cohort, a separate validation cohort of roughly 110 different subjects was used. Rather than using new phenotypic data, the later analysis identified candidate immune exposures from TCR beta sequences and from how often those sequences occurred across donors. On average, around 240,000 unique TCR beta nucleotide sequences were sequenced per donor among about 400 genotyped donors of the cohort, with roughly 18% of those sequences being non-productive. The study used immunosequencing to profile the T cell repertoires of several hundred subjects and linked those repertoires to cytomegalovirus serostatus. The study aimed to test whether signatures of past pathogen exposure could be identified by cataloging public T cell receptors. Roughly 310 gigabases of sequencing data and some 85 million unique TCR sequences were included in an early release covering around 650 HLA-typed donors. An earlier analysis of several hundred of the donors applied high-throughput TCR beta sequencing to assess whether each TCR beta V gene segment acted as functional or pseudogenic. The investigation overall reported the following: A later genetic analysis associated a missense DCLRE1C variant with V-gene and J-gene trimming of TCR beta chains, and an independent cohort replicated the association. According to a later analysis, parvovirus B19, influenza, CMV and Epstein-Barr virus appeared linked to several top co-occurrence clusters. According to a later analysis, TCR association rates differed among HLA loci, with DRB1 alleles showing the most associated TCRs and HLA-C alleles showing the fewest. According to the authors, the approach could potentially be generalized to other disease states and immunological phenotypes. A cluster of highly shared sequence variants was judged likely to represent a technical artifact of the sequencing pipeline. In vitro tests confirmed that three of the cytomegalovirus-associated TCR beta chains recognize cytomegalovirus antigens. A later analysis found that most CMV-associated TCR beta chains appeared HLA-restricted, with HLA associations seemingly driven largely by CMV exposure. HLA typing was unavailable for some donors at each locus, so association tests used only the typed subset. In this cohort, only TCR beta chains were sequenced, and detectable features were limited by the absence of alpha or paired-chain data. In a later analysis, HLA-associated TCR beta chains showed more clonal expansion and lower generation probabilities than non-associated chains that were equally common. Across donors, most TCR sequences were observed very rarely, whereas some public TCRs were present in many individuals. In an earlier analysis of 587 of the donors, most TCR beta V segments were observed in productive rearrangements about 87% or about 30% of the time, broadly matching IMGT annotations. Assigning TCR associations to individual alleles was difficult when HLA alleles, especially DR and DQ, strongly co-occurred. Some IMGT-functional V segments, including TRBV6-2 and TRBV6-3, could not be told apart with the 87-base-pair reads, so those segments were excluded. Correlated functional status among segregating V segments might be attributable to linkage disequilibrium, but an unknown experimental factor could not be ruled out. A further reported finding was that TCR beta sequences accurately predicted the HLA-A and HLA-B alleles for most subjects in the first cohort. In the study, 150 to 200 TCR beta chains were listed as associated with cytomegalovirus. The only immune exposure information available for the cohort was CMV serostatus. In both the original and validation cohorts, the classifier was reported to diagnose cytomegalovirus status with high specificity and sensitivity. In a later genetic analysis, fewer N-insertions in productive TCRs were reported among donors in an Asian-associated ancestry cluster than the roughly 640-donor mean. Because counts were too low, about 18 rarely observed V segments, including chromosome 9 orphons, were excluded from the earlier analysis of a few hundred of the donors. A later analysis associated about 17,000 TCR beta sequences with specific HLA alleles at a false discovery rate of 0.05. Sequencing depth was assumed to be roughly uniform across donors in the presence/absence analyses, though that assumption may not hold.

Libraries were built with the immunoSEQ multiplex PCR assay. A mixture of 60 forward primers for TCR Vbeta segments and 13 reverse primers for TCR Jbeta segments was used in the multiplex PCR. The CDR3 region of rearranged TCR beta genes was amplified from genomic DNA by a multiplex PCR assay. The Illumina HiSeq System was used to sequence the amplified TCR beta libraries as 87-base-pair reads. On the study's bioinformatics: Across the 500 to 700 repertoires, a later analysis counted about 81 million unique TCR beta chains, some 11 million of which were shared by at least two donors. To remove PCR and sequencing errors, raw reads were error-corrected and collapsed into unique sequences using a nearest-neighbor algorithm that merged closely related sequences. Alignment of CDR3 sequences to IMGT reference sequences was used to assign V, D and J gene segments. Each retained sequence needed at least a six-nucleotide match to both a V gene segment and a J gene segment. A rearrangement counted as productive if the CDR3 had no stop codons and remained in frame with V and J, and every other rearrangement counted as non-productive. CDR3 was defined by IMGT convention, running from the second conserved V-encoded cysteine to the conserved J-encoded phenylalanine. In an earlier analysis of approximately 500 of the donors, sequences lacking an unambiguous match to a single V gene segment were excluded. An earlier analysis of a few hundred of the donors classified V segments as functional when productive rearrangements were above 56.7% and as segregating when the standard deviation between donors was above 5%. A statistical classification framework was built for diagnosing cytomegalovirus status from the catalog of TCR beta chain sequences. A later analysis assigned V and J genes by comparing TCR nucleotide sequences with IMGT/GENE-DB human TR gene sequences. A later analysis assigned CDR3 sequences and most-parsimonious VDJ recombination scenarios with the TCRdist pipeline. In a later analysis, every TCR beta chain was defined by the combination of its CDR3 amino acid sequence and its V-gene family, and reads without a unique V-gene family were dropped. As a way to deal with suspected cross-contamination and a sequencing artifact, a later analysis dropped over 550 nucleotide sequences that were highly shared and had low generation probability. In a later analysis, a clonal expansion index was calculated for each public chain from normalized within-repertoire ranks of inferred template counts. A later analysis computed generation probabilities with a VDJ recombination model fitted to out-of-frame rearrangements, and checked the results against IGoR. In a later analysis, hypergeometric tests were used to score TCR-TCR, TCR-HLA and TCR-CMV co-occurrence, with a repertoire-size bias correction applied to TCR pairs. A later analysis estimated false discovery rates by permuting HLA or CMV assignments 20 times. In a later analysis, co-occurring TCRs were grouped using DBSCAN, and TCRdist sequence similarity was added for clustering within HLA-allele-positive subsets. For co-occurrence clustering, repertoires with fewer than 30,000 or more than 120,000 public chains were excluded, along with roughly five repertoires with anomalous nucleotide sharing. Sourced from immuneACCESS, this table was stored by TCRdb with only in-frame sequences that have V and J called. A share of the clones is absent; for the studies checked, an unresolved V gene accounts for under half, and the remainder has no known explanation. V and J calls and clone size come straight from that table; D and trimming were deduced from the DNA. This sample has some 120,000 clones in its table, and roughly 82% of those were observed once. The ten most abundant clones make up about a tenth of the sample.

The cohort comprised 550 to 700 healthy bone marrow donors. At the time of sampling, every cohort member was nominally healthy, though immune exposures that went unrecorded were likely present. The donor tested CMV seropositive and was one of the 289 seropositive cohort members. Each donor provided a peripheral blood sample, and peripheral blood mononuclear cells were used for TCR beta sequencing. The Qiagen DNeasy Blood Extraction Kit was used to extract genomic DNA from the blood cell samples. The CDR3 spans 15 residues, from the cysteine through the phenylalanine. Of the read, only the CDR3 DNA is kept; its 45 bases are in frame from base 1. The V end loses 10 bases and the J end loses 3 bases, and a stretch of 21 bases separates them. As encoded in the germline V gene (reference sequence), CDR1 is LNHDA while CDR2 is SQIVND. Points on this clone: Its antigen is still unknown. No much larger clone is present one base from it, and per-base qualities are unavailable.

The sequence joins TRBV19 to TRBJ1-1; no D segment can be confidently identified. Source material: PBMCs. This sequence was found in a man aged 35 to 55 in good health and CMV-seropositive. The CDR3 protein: CATSSEGRSDTEAFF. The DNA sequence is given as TGTGCCACCTCTTCAGAGGGTCGTTCGGACACTGAAGCTTTCTTT. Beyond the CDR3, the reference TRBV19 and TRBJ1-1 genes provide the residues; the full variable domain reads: DGGITQSPKYLFRKEGQNVTLSCEQNLNHDAMYWYRQDPGQGLRLIYYSQIVNDFQKGDIAEGYSVSREKKESFPLTVTSAQKNPTAFYLCATSSEGRSDTEAFFGQGTRLTVV.